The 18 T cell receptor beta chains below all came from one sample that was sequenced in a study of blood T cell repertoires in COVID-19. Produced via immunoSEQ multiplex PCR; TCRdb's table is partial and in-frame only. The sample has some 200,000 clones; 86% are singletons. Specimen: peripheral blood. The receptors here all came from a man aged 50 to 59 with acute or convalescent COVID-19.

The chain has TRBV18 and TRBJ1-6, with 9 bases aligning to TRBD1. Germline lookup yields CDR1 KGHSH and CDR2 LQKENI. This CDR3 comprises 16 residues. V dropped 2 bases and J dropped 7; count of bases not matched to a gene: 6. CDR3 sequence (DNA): TGTGCCAGCTCACCAACCGAAACAGGGGGCAATTCACCCCTCCACTTT. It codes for CASSPTETGGNSPLHF.

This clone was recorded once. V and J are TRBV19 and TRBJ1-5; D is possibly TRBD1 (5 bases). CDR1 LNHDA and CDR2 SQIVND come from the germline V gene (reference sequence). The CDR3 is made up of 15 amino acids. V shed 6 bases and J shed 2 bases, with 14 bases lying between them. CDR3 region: CASRGKGEGNQPQHF. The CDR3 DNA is TGTGCCAGTAGGGGAAAAGGGGAAGGCAATCAGCCCCAGCATTTT. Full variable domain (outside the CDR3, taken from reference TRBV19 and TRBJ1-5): DGGITQSPKYLFRKEGQNVTLSCEQNLNHDAMYWYRQDPGQGLRLIYYSQIVNDFQKGDIAEGYSVSREKKESFPLTVTSAQKNPTAFYLCASRGKGEGNQPQHFGDGTRLSIL.

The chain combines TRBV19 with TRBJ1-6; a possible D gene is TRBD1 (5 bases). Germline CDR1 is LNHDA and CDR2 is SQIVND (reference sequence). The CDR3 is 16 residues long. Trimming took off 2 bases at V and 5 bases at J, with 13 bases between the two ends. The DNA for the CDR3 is TGTGCCAGTAGTATATACCCAGGGCCCGATAATTCACCCCTCCACTTT. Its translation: CASSIYPGPDNSPLHF.

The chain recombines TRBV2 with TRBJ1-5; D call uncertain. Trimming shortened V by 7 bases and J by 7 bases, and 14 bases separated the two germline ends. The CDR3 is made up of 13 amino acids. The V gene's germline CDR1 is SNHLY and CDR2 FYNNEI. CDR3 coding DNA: TGTGCCAGCACGTCCGGGGAGAGACAGCCCCAGCATTTT. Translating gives CASTSGERQPQHF. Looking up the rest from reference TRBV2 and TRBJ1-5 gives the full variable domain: EPEVTQTPSHQVTQMGQEVILRCVPISNHLYFYWYRQILGQKVEFLVSFYNNEISEKSEIFDDQFSVERPDGSNFTLKIRSTKLEDSAMYFCASTSGERQPQHFGDGTRLSIL.

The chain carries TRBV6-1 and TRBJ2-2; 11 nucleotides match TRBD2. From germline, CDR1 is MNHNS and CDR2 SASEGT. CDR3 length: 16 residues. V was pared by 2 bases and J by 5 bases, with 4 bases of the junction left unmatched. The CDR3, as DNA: TGTGCCAGCAGTGAACCGGCTAGCGGGGGGACCGGGGAGCTGTTTTTT. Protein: CASSEPASGGTGELFF.

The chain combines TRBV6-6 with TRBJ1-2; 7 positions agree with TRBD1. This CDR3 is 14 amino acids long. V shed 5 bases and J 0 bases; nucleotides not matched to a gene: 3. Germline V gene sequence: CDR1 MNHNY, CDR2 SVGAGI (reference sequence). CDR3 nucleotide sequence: TGTGCCAGCAGTCCGGACAGGTCTAACTATGGCTACACCTTC. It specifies CASSPDRSNYGYTF.

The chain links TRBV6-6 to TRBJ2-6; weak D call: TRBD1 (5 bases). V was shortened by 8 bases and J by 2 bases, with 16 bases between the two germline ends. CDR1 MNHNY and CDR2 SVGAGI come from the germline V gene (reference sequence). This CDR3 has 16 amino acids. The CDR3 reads CASCAGYMAGANVLTF. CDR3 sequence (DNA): TGTGCCAGCTGTGCAGGGTATATGGCTGGGGCCAACGTCCTGACTTTC.

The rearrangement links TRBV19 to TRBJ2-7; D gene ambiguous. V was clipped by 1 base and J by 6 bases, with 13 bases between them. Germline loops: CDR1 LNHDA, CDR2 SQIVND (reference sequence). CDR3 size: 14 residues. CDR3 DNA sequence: TGTGCCAGTAGTATAGGACGCGGTGTGGGCGAGCAGTACTTC. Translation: CASSIGRGVGEQYF.

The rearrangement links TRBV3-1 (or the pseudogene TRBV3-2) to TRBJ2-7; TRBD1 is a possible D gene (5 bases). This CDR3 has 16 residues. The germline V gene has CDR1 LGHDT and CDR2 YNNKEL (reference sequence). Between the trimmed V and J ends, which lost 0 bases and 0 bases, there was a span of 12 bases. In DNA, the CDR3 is TGTGCCAGCAGCCAAGAAGGCAGGGCAAGCTCCTACGAGCAGTACTTC. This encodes CASSQEGRASSYEQYF.

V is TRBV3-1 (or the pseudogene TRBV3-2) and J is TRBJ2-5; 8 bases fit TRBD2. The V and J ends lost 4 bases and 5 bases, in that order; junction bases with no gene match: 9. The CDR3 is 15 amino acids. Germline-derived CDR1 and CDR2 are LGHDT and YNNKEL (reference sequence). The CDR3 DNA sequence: TGTGCCAGCAGCCCCATGTTACGGGGGGGCGAGACCCAGTACTTC. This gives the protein CASSPMLRGGETQYF.

This CDR3 reads CASTPPTPFSGNTIYF. CDR3 sequence (DNA): TGTGCCAGCACCCCTCCCACACCCTTCTCTGGAAACACCATATATTTT. V gene TRBV7-9 combines with J gene TRBJ1-3; unclear D gene. CDR3 length equals 16 residues. Looked up from germline, CDR1 is SEHNR and CDR2 is FQNEAQ (reference sequence). The V end lost 7 bases, the J end lost 0 bases, and 16 bases lay between the germline ends.

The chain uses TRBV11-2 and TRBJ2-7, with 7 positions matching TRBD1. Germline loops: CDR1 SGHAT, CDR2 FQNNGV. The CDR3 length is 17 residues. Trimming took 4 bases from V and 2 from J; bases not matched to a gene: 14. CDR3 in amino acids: CASSSAPGTDFTYEQYF. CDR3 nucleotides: TGTGCCAGCAGCTCGGCCCCCGGGACAGACTTTACCTACGAGCAGTACTTC.

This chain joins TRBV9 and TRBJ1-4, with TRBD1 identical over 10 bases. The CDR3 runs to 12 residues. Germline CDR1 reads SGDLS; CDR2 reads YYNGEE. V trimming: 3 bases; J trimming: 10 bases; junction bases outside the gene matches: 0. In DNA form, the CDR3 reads TGTGCCAGCAGCGGGACAGGGGGAAAACTGTTTTTT. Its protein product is CASSGTGGKLFF.

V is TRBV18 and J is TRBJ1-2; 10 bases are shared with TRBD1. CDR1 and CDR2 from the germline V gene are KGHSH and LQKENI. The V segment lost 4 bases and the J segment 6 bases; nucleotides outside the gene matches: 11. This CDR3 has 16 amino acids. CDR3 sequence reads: CASSQGQGQGGNGYTF. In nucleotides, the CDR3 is TGTGCCAGCTCACAGGGACAGGGGCAAGGAGGAAATGGCTACACCTTC.

The CDR3 nucleotides are TGTGCCAGCAGTTACAGGTCAGGGGCCAGGGAGCAGTTCTTC. The encoded protein is CASSYRSGAREQFF. The chain uses TRBV6-5 and TRBJ2-1; the D gene is possibly TRBD1 (6 bases). V gave up 2 bases and J gave up 10 bases, with 15 bases separating them. CDR3 length: 14 amino acids. CDR1 is MNHEY, CDR2 SVGAGI, per germline.

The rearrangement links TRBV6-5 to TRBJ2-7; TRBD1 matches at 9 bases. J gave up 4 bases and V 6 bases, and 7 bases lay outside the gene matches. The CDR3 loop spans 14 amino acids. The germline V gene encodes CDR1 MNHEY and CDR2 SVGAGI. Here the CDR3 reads CASSLTGGSYEQYF. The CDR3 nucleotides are TGTGCCAGCAGCCTCACAGGGGGCTCGTACGAGCAGTACTTC.

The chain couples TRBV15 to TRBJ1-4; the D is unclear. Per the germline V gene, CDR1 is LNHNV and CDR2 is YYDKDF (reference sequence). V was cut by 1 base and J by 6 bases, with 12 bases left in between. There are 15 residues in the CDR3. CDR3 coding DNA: TGTGCCACCAGCAGAGGTGGGCATTCGGATGAAAAACTGTTTTTT. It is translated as CATSRGGHSDEKLFF.

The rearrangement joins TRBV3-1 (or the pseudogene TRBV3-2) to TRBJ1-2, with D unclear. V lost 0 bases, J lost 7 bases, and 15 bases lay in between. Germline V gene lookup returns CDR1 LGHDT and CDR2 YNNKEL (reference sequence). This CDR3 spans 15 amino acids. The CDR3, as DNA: TGTGCCAGCAGCCAAGACACCCCCCTTCGGGTTGGCTACACCTTC. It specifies CASSQDTPLRVGYTF.